This record looks at one T cell receptor (beta chain) sequence and its context. The sample belongs to a study of response to subunit inactivated influenza vaccine. TCRdb redid the calling of the RT-PCR reads with MiXCR, one entry per CDR3 protein. Among more than 700,000 distinct CDR3 sequences, about 20% were seen once, and the ten largest hold roughly a tenth. The CDR3 consists of 15 residues. CDR1 and CDR2 from the germline V gene are DFQATT and SNEGSKA (reference sequence). V shed 3 bases, J shed 4 bases, and the junction held 6 bases outside the gene matches. The chain is built from TRBV20-1 and TRBJ1-6; 7 nucleotides agree with TRBD1. The receptor comes from a man between 45 and 60 years old who received an inactivated influenza vaccine. Here the sequenced sample was PBMCs from blood, taken more than 4 days after vaccination. The CDR3 region has the DNA TGCAGTGCTAGTCCAGGGGGTCGGTATAATTCACCCCTCCACTTT. The encoded protein is CSASPGGRYNSPLHF.